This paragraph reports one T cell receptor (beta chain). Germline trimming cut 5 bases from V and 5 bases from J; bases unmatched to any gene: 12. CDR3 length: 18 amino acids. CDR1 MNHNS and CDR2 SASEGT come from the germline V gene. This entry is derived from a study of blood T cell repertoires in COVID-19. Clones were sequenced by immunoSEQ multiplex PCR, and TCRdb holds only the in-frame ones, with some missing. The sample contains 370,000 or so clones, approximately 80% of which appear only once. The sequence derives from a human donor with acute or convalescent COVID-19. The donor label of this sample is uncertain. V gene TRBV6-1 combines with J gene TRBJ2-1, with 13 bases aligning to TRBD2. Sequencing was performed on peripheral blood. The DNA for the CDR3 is TGTGCCAGCAGTAAAGGGACTAGCGGGACCCTGCTACACAATGAGCAGTTCTTC. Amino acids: CASSKGTSGTLLHNEQFF.